One and the same sample provided the 10 T cell receptor beta chains below, sequenced in a study of blood T cell repertoires in COVID-19 (TCRdb year 2020). The protocol used for the library was the immunoSEQ multiplex PCR assay. The table comes from immuneACCESS by way of TCRdb, which keeps in-frame sequences with V and J called. Part of the clones is missing from these tables; in studies checked, under half for an unresolved V gene and the rest for unknown reasons. Present in this sample are some 370,000 clones, roughly four fifths of which were seen just once. The ten largest make up about 5% of the sample. The sample was PBMCs or T cells enriched from blood (not recorded which). Receptors originate from a woman in her forties or fifties who had recovered from COVID-19.

The chain joins TRBV6-5 to TRBJ1-1; 7 nucleotides line up with TRBD1. Germline values: CDR1 MNHEY, CDR2 SVGAGI. With V trimmed by 6 bases and J by 3 bases, 10 bases remained unmatched. The length of the CDR3 is 15 residues. The CDR3 nucleotides read TGTGCCAGCAGGGGGACAGTGAGGGCCTACACTGAAGCTTTCTTT. This codes for CASRGTVRAYTEAFF.

The chain recombines TRBV3-1 (or the pseudogene TRBV3-2) with TRBJ1-6, with D unclear. The CDR3 covers 14 residues. V was shortened by 4 bases and J by 5 bases, with 9 bases between the two germline ends. In germline, CDR1 is LGHDT, CDR2 YNNKEL (reference sequence). The CDR3 DNA reads TGTGCCAGCAGCCGTACGACAAATAATTCACCCCTCCACTTT. It is translated as CASSRTTNNSPLHF.

Details on this clone: An end of the junction differs from the germline gene, which may be a read error. The chain has TRBV6-2 or TRBV6-3 and TRBJ1-5; TRBD1 agrees at 7 bases. This CDR3 has 14 amino acids. Germline CDR1 reads MNHEY; CDR2 reads SVGEGT. The CDR3 nucleotides are TGTGCCAGCAGTCGGGACAGAACTTATCAGTCCCAGCATTTT. Translation: CASSRDRTYQSQHF.

This rearrangement joins TRBV11-2 to TRBJ1-2; D call uncertain. The V end was cut by 3 bases, the J end by 8 bases, with 10 bases between. Germline-derived CDR1 and CDR2 are SGHAT and FQNNGV. The CDR3 sequence is 12 residues long. In nucleotides, the CDR3 is TGTGCCAGCAGCTTCCGAGGGTTAGGCTACACCTTC. Translated, it gives CASSFRGLGYTF.

CDR3 DNA: TGTGCCAGCAGCCAAACTAAAACCGGGACTAGCACCGGGGAGCTGTTTTTT. Amino acids: CASSQTKTGTSTGELFF. The J gene is TRBJ2-2, the V gene TRBV3-1 (or the pseudogene TRBV3-2); 8 nucleotides agree with TRBD2. Per germline, CDR1 LGHDT and CDR2 YNNKEL (reference sequence). CDR3 length: 17 residues. V lost 2 bases and J lost 4; bases outside the gene matches: 9.

This chain connects TRBV2 to TRBJ1-6, with a tentative D call TRBD1 (6 bases). Trimming cost V 4 bases and J 7 bases, with 20 bases left between them. The length of the CDR3 is 17 residues. Looked up from germline, CDR1 is SNHLY and CDR2 is FYNNEI. CDR3 residues: CASSVLADSLRNSPLHF. The CDR3 DNA follows: TGTGCCAGCAGTGTTCTAGCGGACAGCTTGAGGAATTCACCCCTCCACTTT.

The V and J genes are TRBV11-2 and TRBJ1-2, with 10 positions matching TRBD1. V gave up 5 bases and J gave up 8 bases; unmatched junction bases: 14. The CDR3 has 16 amino acids. Germline V gene lookup returns CDR1 SGHAT and CDR2 FQNNGV. As DNA, the CDR3 is TGTGCCAGCAGCCCCCGACAGGGGGCTCGGTGGGTAGGCTACACCTTC. It translates to CASSPRQGARWVGYTF.

This clone has only a few counts. This chain connects TRBV30 to TRBJ1-4; D uncertain. The CDR3 runs to 13 residues. Germline values: CDR1 GTSNPN, CDR2 SVGIG (reference sequence). V was clipped by 1 base and J by 8 bases, with 11 bases between them. The CDR3 nucleotides read TGTGCCTGGAGTGCGATAGTCGGGGAAAAACTGTTTTTT. Translated: CAWSAIVGEKLFF.

The V call is TRBV29-1, the J call TRBJ2-3; tentative D call: TRBD1 (6 bases). V was shortened by 3 bases and J by 1 base, with 8 bases between the two germline ends. From germline, CDR1 is SQVTM and CDR2 ANQGSEA. There are 13 residues in the CDR3. This CDR3 reads CSVDYRGTDTQYF. CDR3 sequence (DNA): TGCAGCGTTGATTACAGGGGCACAGATACGCAGTATTTT.

The chain's CDR3 is CASSFRGLAGTTDTQYF. The CDR3 coding sequence is TGCGCCAGCAGCTTTCGTGGGCTAGCGGGTACCACAGATACGCAGTATTTT. The rearrangement joins TRBV5-1 to TRBJ2-3; 8 positions match TRBD2. V dropped 2 bases and J dropped 2; count of bases not matched to a gene: 10. The germline gives CDR1 SGHRS, CDR2 YFSETQ. The CDR3 is 17 residues long.